The next 19 T cell receptor beta chains were all read from a single sample in a study of blood T cell repertoires in COVID-19. Method: immunoSEQ multiplex PCR; TCRdb's copy keeps in-frame clones and lacks some. The table includes just over 300,000 clones, around 91% detected once. Source material: PBMCs or T cells enriched from blood (not recorded which). Source of these receptors: a woman aged 18-35 years with acute COVID-19.

The genes are TRBV6-5 and TRBJ2-2; D may be TRBD1 (6 bases). This CDR3 spans 15 amino acids. Trimming pared 6 bases from V and 2 bases from J, leaving 13 bases between. Per the germline V gene, CDR1 is MNHEY and CDR2 is SVGAGI. CDR3 protein: CASSPPGANTGELFF. The CDR3 bases are TGTGCCAGCAGCCCCCCAGGGGCCAACACCGGGGAGCTGTTTTTT.

This clone was found once. This chain joins TRBV15 and TRBJ1-1; tentative D call: TRBD1 (6 bases). V gave up 0 bases and J gave up 3 bases, with 17 bases separating them. Germline loops: CDR1 LNHNV, CDR2 YYDKDF (reference sequence). This CDR3 spans 17 amino acids. CDR3 in amino acids: CATSRDRPQGRDTEAFF. The DNA for the CDR3 is TGTGCCACCAGCAGAGATCGGCCTCAGGGGAGAGACACTGAAGCTTTCTTT.

The chain has TRBV6-1 and TRBJ2-7; D perhaps matches TRBD2 (5 bases). In germline, CDR1 is MNHNS, CDR2 SASEGT. The CDR3 runs 16 residues. V was clipped by 3 bases and J by 6 bases, with 21 bases between them. The CDR3 is CASSDPTRGIYGEQYF. CDR3 sequence (DNA): TGTGCCAGCAGTGACCCGACGAGAGGGATATACGGCGAGCAGTACTTC.

This chain connects TRBV7-3 to TRBJ2-7; TRBD1 is a possible D gene (5 bases). This CDR3 comprises 14 residues. Germline V CDR1 and CDR2: SGHTA, FQGTGA. With 1 base removed from V and 11 bases from J, the gap between germline ends came to 18 bases. The CDR3 DNA reads as TGTGCCAGCAGCTTAAGGAGAGACGGACATGCCAAGTACTTC. Its protein is CASSLRRDGHAKYF.

The chain links TRBV28 to TRBJ2-5; TRBD1 is a possible D gene (6 bases). V was cut by 4 bases and J by 1 base, with 16 bases left in between. Germline V gives CDR1 MDHEN, CDR2 SYDVKM. The CDR3 has 16 residues. The CDR3 is CASSSIGQPSQETQYF. The CDR3 DNA reads TGTGCCAGCAGTTCGATCGGACAGCCTAGCCAAGAGACCCAGTACTTC.

This clone was seen only once. The chain uses TRBV5-6 and TRBJ1-4; TRBD1 is a possible D gene (6 bases). V lost 5 bases to trimming and J lost 0 bases, with 11 bases between them. This CDR3 has 15 amino acids. Germline loops: CDR1 SGHDT, CDR2 YYEEEE. The CDR3 nucleotides read TGTGCCAGCAGTGTACAGGGAGCAACTAATGAAAAACTGTTTTTT. Its protein is CASSVQGATNEKLFF.

V usage is TRBV28 and J usage is TRBJ1-5; possibly TRBD1 for D (6 bases). The CDR3 loop spans 15 amino acids. The germline V and J ends were trimmed by 7 bases and 3 bases, with 16 bases remaining between them. Germline V gene lookup returns CDR1 MDHEN and CDR2 SYDVKM. The CDR3 DNA sequence: TGTGCCAGCACCTGGGGACACAGACACAATCAGCCCCAGCATTTT. This translates into CASTWGHRHNQPQHF. The full variable domain, in which reference TRBV28 and TRBJ1-5 provide the parts outside the CDR3, is DVKVTQSSRYLVKRTGEKVFLECVQDMDHENMFWYRQDPGLGLRLIYFSYDVKMKEKGDIPEGYSVSREKKERFSLILESASTNQTSMYLCASTWGHRHNQPQHFGDGTRLSIL.

This clone is a singleton in its sample. This chain connects TRBV28 to TRBJ2-2, with TRBD2 identical over 13 bases. This CDR3 is built from 17 residues. Germline assignment: CDR1 MDHEN and CDR2 SYDVKM. The V gene end was trimmed by 3 bases and the J gene end by 6 bases; junction bases not matched to a gene: 7. CDR3 sequence reads: CASSLRPGLAGSGELFF. CDR3 bases: TGTGCCAGCAGTTTGCGCCCGGGACTAGCGGGGTCCGGGGAGCTGTTTTTT.

The chain uses TRBV7-3 and TRBJ2-2, with 8 bases fitting TRBD2. The junction had 21 bases not matched to a gene; V was cut back by 5 bases and J by 7 bases. In germline, CDR1 is SGHTA, CDR2 FQGTGA. The CDR3 is made up of 19 amino acids. This CDR3 is CASSPTGGLRRRAIGELFF. DNA of the CDR3: TGTGCCAGCAGCCCGACGGGGGGGCTTAGGAGGAGGGCCATCGGGGAGCTGTTTTTT.

This clone was picked up a small number of times. The V and J genes are TRBV7-9 and TRBJ1-5; D might be TRBD1 (6 bases). The CDR3 loop spans 17 amino acids. Germline loops: CDR1 SEHNR, CDR2 FQNEAQ (reference sequence). Trimming pared 3 bases from V and 5 bases from J, leaving 20 bases between. The CDR3 region has the DNA TGTGCCAGCAGCTTCCTCTCGGGACACCTAAGGGATCAGCCCCAGCATTTT. This encodes CASSFLSGHLRDQPQHF. The complete variable domain, with remaining parts taken from reference TRBV7-9 and TRBJ1-5, reads DTGVSQNPRHKITKRGQNVTFRCDPISEHNRLYWYRQTLGQGPEFLTYFQNEAQLEKSRLLSDRFSAERPKGSFSTLEIQRTEQGDSAMYLCASSFLSGHLRDQPQHFGDGTRLSIL.

This clone was recorded only once. The chain is built from TRBV28 and TRBJ1-5; 8 bases are shared with TRBD1. Germline-derived CDR1 and CDR2 are MDHEN and SYDVKM. The junction had 13 bases not matched to a gene; V was cut back by 8 bases and J by 1 base. This CDR3 is built from 17 residues. This chain's CDR3 is CASSVFQGAGSNQPQHF. The CDR3 region has the DNA TGTGCCAGCTCAGTTTTTCAGGGGGCCGGGAGCAATCAGCCCCAGCATTTT.

The V and J genes are TRBV29-1 and TRBJ2-7, with 7 positions matching TRBD1. CDR1 and CDR2 (germline): SQVTM, ANQGSEA. CDR3 length equals 13 residues. V lost 4 bases, J lost 2 bases, and 5 bases stayed unmatched. The CDR3 DNA is TGCAGCGTTGCCGGGACAGTCACCTACGAGCAGTACTTC. Residues: CSVAGTVTYEQYF.

The gene calls are TRBV10-3 and TRBJ1-2; 8 nucleotides match TRBD1. Germline assignment: CDR1 ENHRY and CDR2 SYGVKD. The CDR3 is made up of 15 amino acids. The V segment lost 2 bases and the J segment 0 bases; nucleotides outside the gene matches: 2. Here the CDR3 DNA reads TGTGCCATCAGTGAGAGGACAGGGCCTAACTATGGCTACACCTTC. It yields the protein CAISERTGPNYGYTF.

To note about this clone: This specimen includes other DNA sequences encoding the same CDR3. The V call is TRBV2, the J call TRBJ1-5; perhaps TRBD1 as D (5 bases). Trimming pared 5 bases from V and 0 bases from J, leaving 11 bases between. This CDR3 contains 15 residues. CDR1 and CDR2 (germline): SNHLY, FYNNEI. The CDR3 region has the DNA TGTGCCAGCAGTTCCCAGGGAGGTAGCAATCAGCCCCAGCATTTT. Protein sequence: CASSSQGGSNQPQHF.

The chain has TRBV6-5 and TRBJ1-5, with no clear D. Germline-derived CDR1 and CDR2 are MNHEY and SVGAGI. V lost 6 bases and J 3 bases, leaving 12 bases between the germline ends. This CDR3 region has 14 residues. The CDR3 spells CASRGELDNQPQHF. The CDR3 region has the DNA TGTGCCAGCAGGGGAGAGTTGGACAATCAGCCCCAGCATTTT.

This clone has only one observation. The V gene is TRBV7-9, the J gene TRBJ1-1, with D possibly matching TRBD1 (5 bases). Germline values: CDR1 SEHNR, CDR2 FQNEAQ (reference sequence). CDR3 size: 12 residues. V lost 1 base and J 8 bases, leaving 8 bases between the germline ends. Here the CDR3 reads CASSLVKGEAFF. DNA for the CDR3: TGTGCCAGCAGCTTAGTGAAGGGGGAAGCTTTCTTT.

This clone was detected only once. The chain is built from TRBV28 and TRBJ2-7, with 8 bases lining up with TRBD1. The CDR3 extends over 13 amino acids. Germline V gene lookup returns CDR1 MDHEN and CDR2 SYDVKM. The CDR3 spells CAAGGFENAEQYF. In DNA, the CDR3 is TGTGCGGCAGGGGGCTTCGAAAACGCCGAGCAGTACTTC.

The chain has TRBV6-1 and TRBJ1-5; D uncertain. CDR1 is MNHNS, CDR2 SASEGT, per germline. The CDR3 is made up of 16 amino acids. The V gene lost 2 bases and the J gene lost 0 bases, with 11 bases spanning the gap. CDR3 sequence reads: CASSEQASYSNQPQHF. The CDR3 bases are TGTGCCAGCAGTGAACAGGCATCTTATAGCAATCAGCCCCAGCATTTT.

The genes are TRBV19 and TRBJ2-5, with D tentatively TRBD2 (5 bases). There are 14 residues in the CDR3. The V end was cut by 3 bases, the J end by 5 bases, with 13 bases between. Germline V gene sequence: CDR1 LNHDA, CDR2 SQIVND (reference sequence). The CDR3 spells CASSIGAGEETQYF. The CDR3 DNA follows: TGTGCCAGTAGTATTGGTGCCGGGGAGGAGACCCAGTACTTC.